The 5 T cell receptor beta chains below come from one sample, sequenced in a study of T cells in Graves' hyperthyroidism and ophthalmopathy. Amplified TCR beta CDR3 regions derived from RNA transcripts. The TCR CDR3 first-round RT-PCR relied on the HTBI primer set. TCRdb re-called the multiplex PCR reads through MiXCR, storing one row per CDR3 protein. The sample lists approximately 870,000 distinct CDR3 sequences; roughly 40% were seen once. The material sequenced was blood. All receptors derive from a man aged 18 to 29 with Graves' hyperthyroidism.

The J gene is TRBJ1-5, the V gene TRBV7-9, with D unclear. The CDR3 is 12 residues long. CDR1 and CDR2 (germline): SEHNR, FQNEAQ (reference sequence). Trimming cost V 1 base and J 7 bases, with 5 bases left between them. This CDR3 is CASSLDEQPQHF. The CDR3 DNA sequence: TGTGCCAGCAGCTTAGATGAGCAGCCCCAGCATTTT.

CDR3 nucleotide sequence: TGCAGTGCTAGAGATCCGGGCCCCCCCTACGAGCAGTACTTC. It yields the protein CSARDPGPPYEQYF. The chain joins TRBV20-1 to TRBJ2-7; D remains unclear. The CDR3 spans 14 residues. Germline CDR1 is DFQATT and CDR2 is SNEGSKA (reference sequence). The ends were cut back, 0 bases at V and 2 bases at J, with 11 bases in the middle.

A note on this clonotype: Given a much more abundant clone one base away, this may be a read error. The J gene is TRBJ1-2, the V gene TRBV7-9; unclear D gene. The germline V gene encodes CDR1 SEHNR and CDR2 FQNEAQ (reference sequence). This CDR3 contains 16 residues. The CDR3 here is CANSLGLEGFNYGYTF. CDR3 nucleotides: TGTGCCAACAGCTTAGGACTAGAGGGATTCAACTATGGCTACACCTTC.

CDR3 nucleotide sequence: TGTGCCAGCAGCTTGGTTGTGACAGGGGGAAACACTGAAGCTTTCTTT. Its protein is CASSLVVTGGNTEAFF. The chain employs TRBV5-5 and TRBJ1-1, with TRBD1 matching 9 bases. Losses at the gene ends were 0 bases for V and 2 bases for J; bases not matched to a gene: 5. Germline-derived CDR1 and CDR2 are SGHKS and YYEKEE (reference sequence). The CDR3 is 16 residues long.

CDR3 DNA: TGTGCCAGTAGTATAGAAAGAGGAACACAGCCCCAGCATTTT. It codes for CASSIERGTQPQHF. V and J are TRBV19 and TRBJ1-5; D unresolved. Trimming shortened V by 0 bases and J by 7 bases, and 10 bases separated the two germline ends. The CDR3 length is 14 residues. Germline loops: CDR1 LNHDA, CDR2 SQIVND (reference sequence).